This entry lists 8 T cell receptor beta chains sequenced from one sample in a study of shared clonotypes between healthy human individuals. Only CD45RO-negative cells positively selected for CCR7 counted as naive CD8 cells, so terminally differentiated effector memory CD45RA+ cells were excluded. Generated by immunoSEQ multiplex PCR, the TCRdb table keeps only in-frame clones and is missing some. The sample lists around 2,000,000 clones, 90% to 95% seen once, with more than 1.5% in the top ten. The source material was naive CD8+ T cells from PBMCs. The receptors derive from a man between 18 and 29 years old in good health. Some clones in this sample may be carry-over from other donors' samples.

The rearrangement links TRBV11-2 to TRBJ2-1; D may be TRBD1 or TRBD2 (5 bases each). From germline, CDR1 is SGHAT and CDR2 FQNNGV. The CDR3 loop spans 17 amino acids. The V gene lost 0 bases and the J gene lost 7 bases, with 19 bases spanning the gap. The CDR3 DNA is TGTGCCAGCAGCTTAGATGGGGGTTTCCTCGTTAGGAATGAGCAGTTCTTC. Amino acid sequence: CASSLDGGFLVRNEQFF.

This chain uses TRBV9 with TRBJ2-1; D assignment may be TRBD1 or TRBD2 (5 bases each). From germline, CDR1 is SGDLS and CDR2 YYNGEE. The CDR3 contains 16 residues. V lost 3 bases and J 8 bases, leaving 21 bases between the germline ends. In nucleotides, the CDR3 is TGTGCCAGCAGCGCCTCTTCAGGGACCCTCACCCATGAGCAGTTCTTC. Its translation is CASSASSGTLTHEQFF.

In DNA, the CDR3 is TGTGCCAGTAGTATAGATGACGAAACCTACGAGCAGTACTTC. Translating it yields CASSIDDETYEQYF. This rearrangement joins TRBV19 to TRBJ2-7; D not certain. CDR3 size: 14 residues. Deletions cut 0 bases from V and 2 bases from J, with 8 bases between. CDR1 and CDR2 from the germline V gene are LNHDA and SQIVND (reference sequence).

V usage is TRBV5-1 and J usage is TRBJ2-7; 11 bases map to TRBD2. The CDR3 totals 15 residues. V lost 6 bases, J lost 1 base, and 6 bases stayed unmatched. CDR1 SGHRS and CDR2 YFSETQ come from the germline V gene. The chain's CDR3 is CASKEGLAESYEQYF. CDR3 nucleotides: TGCGCCAGCAAAGAGGGACTAGCGGAATCCTACGAGCAGTACTTC.

This chain connects TRBV28 to TRBJ1-6; D is unresolved. The V and J ends lost 9 bases and 0 bases respectively, with 12 bases between them. Germline V gene data show CDR1 as MDHEN and CDR2 as SYDVKM. The CDR3 covers 15 residues. The CDR3 DNA is TGTGCCAGTTCGCCCGAGAGCTCCTATAATTCACCCCTCCACTTT. This sequence encodes CASSPESSYNSPLHF.

The chain couples TRBV9 to TRBJ2-2; no reliable D call. Trimming left V 4 bases short and J 1 base short, with 5 bases between. Germline lookup yields CDR1 SGDLS and CDR2 YYNGEE. The CDR3 loop spans 13 amino acids. The CDR3 DNA sequence: TGTGCCAGCAGCACCTGGAACACCGGGGAGCTGTTTTTT. This gives the protein CASSTWNTGELFF.

V gene TRBV7-9 combines with J gene TRBJ2-2, with D unresolved. CDR1 SEHNR and CDR2 FQNEAQ come from the germline V gene (reference sequence). The CDR3 is 14 residues long. V shed 1 base and J shed 4 bases, with 7 bases lying between them. As DNA, the CDR3 is TGTGCCAGCAGCTTAGTTACAGCCACCGGGGAGCTGTTTTTT. Protein sequence: CASSLVTATGELFF.

The chain has TRBV12-5 and TRBJ2-5; 7 bases are a match to TRBD1. This CDR3 spans 14 amino acids. Trimming removed 8 bases from V and 1 base from J; junction bases left unmatched: 7. Germline V gives CDR1 LGHNT, CDR2 FRNRAP. The CDR3 bases are TGTGCTAGTTCACCAGGGACAGCCCAAGAGACCCAGTACTTC. Translated: CASSPGTAQETQYF.